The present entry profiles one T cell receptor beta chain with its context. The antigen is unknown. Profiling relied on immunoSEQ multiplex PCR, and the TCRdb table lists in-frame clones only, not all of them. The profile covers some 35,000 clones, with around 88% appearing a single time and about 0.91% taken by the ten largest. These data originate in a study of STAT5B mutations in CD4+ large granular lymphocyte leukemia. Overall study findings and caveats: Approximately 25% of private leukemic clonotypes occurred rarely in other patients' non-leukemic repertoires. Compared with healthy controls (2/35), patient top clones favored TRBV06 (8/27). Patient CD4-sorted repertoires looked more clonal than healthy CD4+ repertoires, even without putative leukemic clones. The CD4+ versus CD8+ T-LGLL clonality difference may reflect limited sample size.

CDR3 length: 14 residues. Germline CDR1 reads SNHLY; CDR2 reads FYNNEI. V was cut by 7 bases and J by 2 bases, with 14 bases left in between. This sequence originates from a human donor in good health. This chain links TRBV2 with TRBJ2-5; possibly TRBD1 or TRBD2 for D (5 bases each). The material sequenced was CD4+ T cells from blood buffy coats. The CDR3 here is CASNTGTSQETQYF. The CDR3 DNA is TGTGCCAGCAATACCGGGACCAGTCAAGAGACCCAGTACTTC.